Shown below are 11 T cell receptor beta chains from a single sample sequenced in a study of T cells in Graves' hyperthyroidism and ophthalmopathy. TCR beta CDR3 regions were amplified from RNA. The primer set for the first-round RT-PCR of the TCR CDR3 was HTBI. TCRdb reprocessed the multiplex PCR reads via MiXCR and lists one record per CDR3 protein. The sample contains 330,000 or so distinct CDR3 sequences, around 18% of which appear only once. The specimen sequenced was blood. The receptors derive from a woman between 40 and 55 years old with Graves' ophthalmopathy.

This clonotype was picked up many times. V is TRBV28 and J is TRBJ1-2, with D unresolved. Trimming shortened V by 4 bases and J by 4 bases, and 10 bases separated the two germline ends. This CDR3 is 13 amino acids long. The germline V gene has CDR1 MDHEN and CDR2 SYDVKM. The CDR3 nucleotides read TGTGCCAGCAGTTCCCCCGTAGTCTATGGCTACACCTTC. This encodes CASSSPVVYGYTF.

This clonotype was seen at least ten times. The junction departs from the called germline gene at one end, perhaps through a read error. The CDR3 sequence is CSARGLRREYVQYF. The CDR3 region has the DNA TGCAGTGCTAGAGGTTTGCGGAGGGAATACGTGCAGTACTTC. The chain combines TRBV20-1 with TRBJ2-7; D may be TRBD2 (6 bases). CDR3 length: 14 amino acids. Germline V gene data show CDR1 as DFQATT and CDR2 as SNEGSKA (reference sequence).

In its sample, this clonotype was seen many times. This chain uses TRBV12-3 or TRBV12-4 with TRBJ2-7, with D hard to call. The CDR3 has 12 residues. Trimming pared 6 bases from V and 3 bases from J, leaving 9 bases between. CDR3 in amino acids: CASSKDGYEQYF. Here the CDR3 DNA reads TGTGCCAGCAGCAAGGACGGCTACGAGCAGTACTTC.

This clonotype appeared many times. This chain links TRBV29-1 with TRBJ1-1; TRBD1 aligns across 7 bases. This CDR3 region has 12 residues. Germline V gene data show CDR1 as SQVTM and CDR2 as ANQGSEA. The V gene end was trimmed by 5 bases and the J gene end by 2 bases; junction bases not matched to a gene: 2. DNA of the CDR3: TGCAGCGTTACAGGGGACAACACTGAAGCTTTCTTT. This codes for CSVTGDNTEAFF.

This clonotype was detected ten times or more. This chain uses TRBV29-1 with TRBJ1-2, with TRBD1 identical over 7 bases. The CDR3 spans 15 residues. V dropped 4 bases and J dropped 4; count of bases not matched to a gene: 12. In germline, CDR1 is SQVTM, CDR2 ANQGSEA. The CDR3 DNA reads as TGCAGCGTTGGAGGGACAGACCTTCGGGCCTATGGCTACACCTTC. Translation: CSVGGTDLRAYGYTF.

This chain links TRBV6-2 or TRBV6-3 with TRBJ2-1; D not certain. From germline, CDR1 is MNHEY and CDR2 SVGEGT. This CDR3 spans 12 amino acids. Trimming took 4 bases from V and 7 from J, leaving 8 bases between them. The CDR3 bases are TGTGCCAGCAGTTTGCTATGGAATGAGCAGTTCTTC. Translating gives CASSLLWNEQFF.

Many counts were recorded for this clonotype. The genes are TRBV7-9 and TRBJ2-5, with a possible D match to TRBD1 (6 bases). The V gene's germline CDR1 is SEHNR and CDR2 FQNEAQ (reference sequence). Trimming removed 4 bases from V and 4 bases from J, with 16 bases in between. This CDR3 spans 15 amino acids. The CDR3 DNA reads TGTGCCAGCAGCTATACTCAGGGGACGTTAGAGACCCAGTACTTC. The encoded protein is CASSYTQGTLETQYF.

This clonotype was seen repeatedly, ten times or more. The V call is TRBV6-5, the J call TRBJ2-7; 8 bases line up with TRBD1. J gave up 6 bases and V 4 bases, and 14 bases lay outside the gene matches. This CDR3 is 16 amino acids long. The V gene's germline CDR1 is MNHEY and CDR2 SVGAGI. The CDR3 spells CASSSGQGRAYGEQYF. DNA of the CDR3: TGTGCCAGCAGTTCCGGACAGGGAAGGGCCTACGGCGAGCAGTACTTC.

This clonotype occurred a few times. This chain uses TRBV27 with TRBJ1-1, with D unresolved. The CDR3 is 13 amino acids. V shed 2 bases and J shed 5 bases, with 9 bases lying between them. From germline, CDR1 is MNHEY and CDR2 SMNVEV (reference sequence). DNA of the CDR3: TGTGCCAGCAGTTTAACCAAGGGAACTGAAGCTTTCTTT. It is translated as CASSLTKGTEAFF.

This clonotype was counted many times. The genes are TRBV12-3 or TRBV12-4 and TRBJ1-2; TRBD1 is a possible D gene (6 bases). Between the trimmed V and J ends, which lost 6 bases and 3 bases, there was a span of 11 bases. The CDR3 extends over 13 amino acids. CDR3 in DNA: TGTGCCAGCAGACTGGGGGGGCACTATGGCTACACCTTC. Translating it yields CASRLGGHYGYTF.

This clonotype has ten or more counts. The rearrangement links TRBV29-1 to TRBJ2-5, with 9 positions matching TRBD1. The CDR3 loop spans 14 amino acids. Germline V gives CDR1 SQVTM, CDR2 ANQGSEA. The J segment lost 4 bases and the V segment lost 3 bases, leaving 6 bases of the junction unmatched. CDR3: CSVDLGQGGETQYF. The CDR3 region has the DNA TGCAGCGTTGATCTGGGACAGGGTGGAGAGACCCAGTACTTC.